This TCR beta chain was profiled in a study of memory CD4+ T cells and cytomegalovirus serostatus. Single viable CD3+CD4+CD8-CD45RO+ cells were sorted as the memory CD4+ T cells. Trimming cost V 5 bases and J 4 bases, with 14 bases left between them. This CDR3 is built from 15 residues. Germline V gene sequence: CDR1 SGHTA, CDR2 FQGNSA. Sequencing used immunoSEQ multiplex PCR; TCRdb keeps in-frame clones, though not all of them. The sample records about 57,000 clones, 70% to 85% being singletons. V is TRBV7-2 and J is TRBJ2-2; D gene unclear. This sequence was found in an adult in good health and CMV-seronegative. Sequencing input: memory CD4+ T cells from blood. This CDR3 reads CASSPPWDTTGELFF. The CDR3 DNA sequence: TGTGCCAGCAGCCCCCCATGGGATACCACCGGGGAGCTGTTTTTT.